This T cell receptor (beta chain) was profiled in a study of blood T cell repertoires in COVID-19. Study details: Samples came from the United States, Italy and Spain, spanning acute and convalescent COVID-19.

The sample holds one count of this clone. Germline CDR1 is SEHNR and CDR2 is FQNEAQ (reference sequence). The CDR3 spans 14 residues. V dropped 5 bases and J dropped 9 bases, with 14 bases sitting between them. TCRdb's table, derived via immunoSEQ multiplex PCR, lists solely in-frame clones and lacks some. The data contain about 250,000 clones, around nine tenths of them singletons. The rearrangement joins TRBV7-9 to TRBJ1-6, with D unresolved. The sample consisted of PBMCs or T cells enriched from blood (not recorded which). The sequence came from a woman in her late teens or twenties who had recovered from COVID-19. The CDR3 nucleotides read TGTGCCAGCAGCCCGGAGACGGCTCGTTCACCCCTCCACTTT. The encoded protein is CASSPETARSPLHF.